Below are 15 T cell receptor beta chains sequenced from a single sample in a study of CD8+CD57+ T cells in acquired aplastic anemia (dated by TCRdb to the late 2010s). TCRdb shows the sequencer as Illumina HiSeq 2000. Genomic DNA served as template for TCR beta VDJ combination and CDR3 sequence profiling. The public sequencing data were trimmed at Q25 with fastp and processed into clonotypes with MiXCR by TCRdb, which kept only in-frame beta chains. Each CDR3 protein appears once, grouped with its most common genes and DNA. In all, the sample holds approximately 300,000 distinct CDR3 sequences, and roughly 59% of those were seen once. Of the sample, under 1.5% is held by the ten largest clones. Expansion of CD8+CD57+ cells had been shown by flow cytometry in the patients chosen for sequencing. The sequencing sample was made of sorted CD4+, CD8+, or CD8+CD57+ T cells (not recorded which) from PBMCs. The receptors were gathered from a human donor with aplastic anemia.

This clonotype was seen at least ten times. V gene TRBV5-1 combines with J gene TRBJ2-1; D not certain. This CDR3 is built from 13 residues. Looked up from germline, CDR1 is SGHRS and CDR2 is YFSETQ. Trimming cost V 4 bases and J 7 bases, with 12 bases left between them. The CDR3 region has the DNA TGCGCCAGCAGCCCTACCTCGACGAATGAGCAGTTCTTC. Protein sequence: CASSPTSTNEQFF. Variable domain in full (rest from reference TRBV5-1 and TRBJ2-1): KAGVTQTPRYLIKTRGQQVTLSCSPISGHRSVSWYQQTPGQGLQFLFEYFSETQRNKGNFPGRFSGRQFSNSRSEMNVSTLELGDSALYLCASSPTSTNEQFFGPGTRLTVL.

The V call is TRBV9, the J call TRBJ1-2, with 7 bases identical to TRBD1. V gave up 8 bases and J gave up 6 bases; unmatched junction bases: 7. From germline, CDR1 is SGDLS and CDR2 YYNGEE. The CDR3 is 12 amino acids. In DNA, the CDR3 is TGTGCCAGTACTACGACAGGGAATGGCTACACCTTC. Its protein product is CASTTTGNGYTF.

About this clonotype itself: An end of the junction does not agree with germline; a read error may underlie this. The rearrangement links TRBV15 to TRBJ2-1, with TRBD1 matching 10 bases. Germline CDR1 and CDR2: LNHNV and YYDKDF (reference sequence). This CDR3 is 14 amino acids long. CDR3 loop: CATSRDRGSNEQSF. The DNA of the CDR3 is TGTGCCACCAGCAGGGACAGGGGGTCGAATGAGCAGTCCTTC.

The V and J genes are TRBV2 and TRBJ1-6; no firm D call. V was shortened by 6 bases and J by 19 bases, with 22 bases between the two germline ends. The CDR3 loop spans 13 amino acids. Looked up from germline, CDR1 is SNHLY and CDR2 is FYNNEI. In DNA form, the CDR3 reads TGTGCCAGCAGCGCAGGTATCAATCAGCCCCAGCACTTT. This gives the protein CASSAGINQPQHF.

There are many counts of this clonotype. The chain joins TRBV12-3 or TRBV12-4 to TRBJ2-2, with no clear D. The CDR3 is made up of 13 amino acids. Trimming removed 2 bases at V and 3 bases at J, with 4 bases between. For the CDR3, the DNA is TGTGCCAGCAGTTTAAGGGACACCGGGGAGCTGTTTTTT. Translation: CASSLRDTGELFF.

There are a few counts of this clonotype. The rearrangement uses TRBV29-1 and TRBJ1-5; no definite D call. The CDR3 extends over 14 amino acids. The V gene lost 5 bases and the J gene lost 0 bases, with 11 bases spanning the gap. The germline V gene encodes CDR1 SQVTM and CDR2 ANQGSEA. CDR3 in amino acids: CSVTDGNSNQPQHF. CDR3 coding DNA: TGCAGCGTTACCGACGGTAATAGCAATCAGCCCCAGCATTTT.

The CDR3: CASSLAPGSLEAFF. The CDR3 DNA reads as TGCGCCAGCAGCTTGGCCCCAGGGAGTCTTGAAGCTTTCTTT. The chain carries TRBV5-1 and TRBJ1-1; weak D call: TRBD1 (5 bases). Trimming took 0 bases from V and 7 from J, leaving 13 bases between them. CDR1 SGHRS and CDR2 YFSETQ come from the germline V gene. This CDR3 is 14 amino acids long.

V and J are TRBV7-9 and TRBJ2-1; weak D call: TRBD2 (5 bases). The V end was cut by 2 bases, the J end by 7 bases, with 18 bases between. CDR3 length: 16 residues. Germline V gives CDR1 SEHNR, CDR2 FQNEAQ (reference sequence). The CDR3 loop is CASSLILGLGGNEQFF. CDR3 nucleotide sequence: TGTGCCAGCAGCTTAATTTTAGGCCTAGGAGGTAATGAGCAGTTCTTC.

This clonotype was seen many times. The chain recombines TRBV29-1 with TRBJ1-1; D is perhaps TRBD1 (6 bases). Trimming removed 4 bases from V and 1 base from J, with 10 bases in between. The CDR3 contains 13 residues. Germline values: CDR1 SQVTM, CDR2 ANQGSEA. The CDR3 loop is CSVVGTPNTEAFF. CDR3 DNA: TGCAGCGTTGTAGGGACACCGAACACTGAAGCTTTCTTT.

The gene calls are TRBV9 and TRBJ1-6, with 9 bases fitting TRBD1. Losses at the gene ends were 4 bases for V and 11 bases for J; bases not matched to a gene: 10. Germline V gene sequence: CDR1 SGDLS, CDR2 YYNGEE. There are 15 residues in the CDR3. The CDR3 sequence: CASSSIAQGATPLHF. CDR3 DNA sequence: TGTGCCAGCAGCTCCATCGCACAGGGGGCCACACCCCTCCACTTT.

Comment on this clonotype: Germline is not matched at one junction end, which may reflect a read error. V gene TRBV7-2 combines with J gene TRBJ2-1, with D maybe TRBD2 (5 bases). Germline V gene lookup returns CDR1 SGHTA and CDR2 FQGNSA. The CDR3 sequence is 14 residues long. CDR3 in DNA: TGTGCCAGCAGCTTACGGGAAGGGAGCAATCAGCAGTTCTTC. Amino acids: CASSLREGSNQQFF.

The V gene is TRBV25-1, the J gene TRBJ1-4; no definite D call. Trimming stripped 9 bases from V and 3 bases from J, with 14 bases between. The CDR3 has 14 residues. CDR1 MGHDK and CDR2 SYGVNS come from the germline V gene. As DNA, the CDR3 is TGTGCCAGTGGCGACCGGGCAGCTAATGAAAAACTGTTTTTT. Its translation: CASGDRAANEKLFF.

This chain joins TRBV20-1 and TRBJ1-2; a weak D match, TRBD1 (5 bases). The CDR3 spans 16 residues. Per germline, CDR1 DFQATT and CDR2 SNEGSKA (reference sequence). The V end lost 7 bases, the J end lost 1 base, and 22 bases lay between the germline ends. The CDR3 nucleotides read TGCAGTGAAAGACTAGCGGGCCTCAGGGATAACTATGGCTACACCTTC. Amino acids: CSERLAGLRDNYGYTF.

The rearrangement joins TRBV25-1 to TRBJ2-1, with D maybe TRBD1 (6 bases). The CDR3 is 16 amino acids. Germline assignment: CDR1 MGHDK and CDR2 SYGVNS. Trimming shortened V by 1 base and J by 6 bases, and 16 bases separated the two germline ends. For the CDR3, the DNA is TGTGCCAGCAGTGAATTGGGGACATTCGGGCCCAATGAGCAGTTCTTC. Translating it yields CASSELGTFGPNEQFF.

This clonotype was counted ten times or more. CDR3: CASSLSGSNEKLFF. For the CDR3, the DNA is TGTGCCAGCAGTTTAAGTGGTAGTAATGAAAAACTGTTTTTT. The chain joins TRBV12-3 or TRBV12-4 to TRBJ1-4; D gene ambiguous. V lost 2 bases and J 4 bases, leaving 8 bases between the germline ends. CDR3 length equals 14 residues.